This entry describes one T cell receptor (beta chain). Its antigen is unknown. This sample is drawn from a study of T cell responses to AZD1222 COVID-19 vaccine. There are 11 residues in the CDR3. Germline V CDR1 and CDR2: ENHRY, SYGVKD. Trimming left V 4 bases short and J 5 bases short, with 2 bases between. Study observations and caveats: Among spike-specific TCRs, nearly half reportedly target unmutated variant regions. Most donors were white British, females outnumbered males, and clonal diversity was possibly underestimated. Across the whole spike, CD4 TCRs peaked at regions 160-218 and 743-854. Increases in Spike-specific TCR breadth and depth were seen after two AZD1222 doses.

Some clones are missing from TCRdb's copy, which holds only in-frame ones; the method was immunoSEQ multiplex PCR. The data contain about 160,000 clones, 92% of them singletons. J is TRBJ2-2 and V is TRBV10-3, with D uncertain. Sequencing was performed on peripheral blood, taken 28 days after the second AZD1222 dose. This clonotype was obtained from an adult who received the AZD1222 COVID-19 vaccine. The CDR3 DNA reads TGTGCCATCAGTGTTACCGGGGAGCTGTTTTTT. Translating gives CAISVTGELFF.